This TCR beta chain was captured in a study of cytomegalovirus exposure and HLA in healthy donors. About the study: The 110 million or so unique TCR beta sequences, from 150 million to 200 million T cells, were found by an earlier analysis.

A multiplex PCR was run with 60 Vbeta primers and 13 Jbeta primers. The assay was immunoSEQ multiplex PCR, and TCRdb's table has in-frame clones only and misses some. The profile covers roughly 100,000 clones, with 60% to 75% appearing a single time and about 1.9% taken by the ten largest. There were likely unrecorded immune exposures, though donors were nominally healthy when sampled. Germline loops: CDR1 MNHEY, CDR2 SMNVEV (reference sequence). Trimming stripped 6 bases from V and 4 bases from J, with 12 bases between. The CDR3 extends over 13 amino acids. This clonotype originated in a middle-aged woman in good health and CMV-seronegative. The sequenced sample consisted of PBMCs. The genes are TRBV27 and TRBJ1-2; D is unclear. The CDR3 is CASSPPRAYGYTF. CDR3 nucleotides: TGTGCCAGCAGCCCCCCCCGAGCCTATGGCTACACCTTC.